A selection of T cell receptor beta chains follows, all from one sample in a study of human T cells and chemical hapten exposure. TCRdb redid the calling of the RACE reads with MiXCR, one entry per CDR3 protein. The sample records approximately 110,000 distinct CDR3 sequences, 30% to 35% being singletons. The input for sequencing was whole blood, taken in connection with sensitization to the hapten diphenylcyclopropenone (DPC). The origin of the receptors is a man between 35 and 55 years old with alopecia areata. Some clones in this sample may be carry-over from other donors' samples. Each CDR3 is given with its conserved first and last residue. The D gene is left open where the match is weak. Rows may omit the clone size; those that give it use once, few, many or a size class.

d_call: TRBD2
cdr3_length: 14
j_call: TRBJ2-1
clone_size: few
v_call: TRBV18
cdr3_nt: TGTGCCAGCTCTGGGACTAGCGGGAACAATGAGCAGTTCTTC
cdr3_aa: CASSGTSGNNEQFF

d_call: TRBD2
cdr3_length: 12
j_call: TRBJ2-1
clone_size: few
v_call: TRBV30
cdr3_nt: TGTGCCTGGAGAGGACTAGCTGGAGAGCAGTTCTTC
cdr3_aa: CAWRGLAGEQFF

d_call: -
cdr3_length: 17
j_call: TRBJ2-5
clone_size: -
v_call: TRBV11-2
cdr3_nt: TGTGCCAGCAGCTTAGTAGGGGGTTCTACCCCGGGGGAGACCCAGTACTTC
cdr3_aa: CASSLVGGSTPGETQYF

d_call: -
cdr3_length: 13
j_call: TRBJ1-3
clone_size: -
v_call: TRBV10-3
cdr3_nt: TGTGCCTCCCAAAACGGGGCCGAGAACACCATATATTTT
cdr3_aa: CASQNGAENTIYF

d_call: TRBD2
cdr3_length: 14
j_call: TRBJ2-7
clone_size: -
v_call: TRBV6-1
cdr3_nt: TGTGCCAGCAGTGGAGCGGGAGGTCCCTACGAGCAGTACTTC
cdr3_aa: CASSGAGGPYEQYF

d_call: TRBD1
cdr3_length: 15
j_call: TRBJ1-1
clone_size: -
v_call: TRBV29-1
cdr3_nt: TGCAGCGTACAATTCAGGGGGCTCAGGGGCACTGAAGCTTTCTTT
cdr3_aa: CSVQFRGLRGTEAFF

d_call: TRBD1
cdr3_length: 15
j_call: TRBJ2-1
clone_size: -
v_call: TRBV25-1
cdr3_nt: TGTGCCAGCAGTGCGAACAGGGGGGCCCACAATGAGCAGTTCTTC
cdr3_aa: CASSANRGAHNEQFF

d_call: -
cdr3_length: 19
j_call: TRBJ1-1
clone_size: -
v_call: TRBV12-5
cdr3_nt: TGTGCTAGTGGTTTGGTACTCGGCAGCGAAAATAGACTGAACACTGAAGCTTTCTTT
cdr3_aa: CASGLVLGSENRLNTEAFF

d_call: TRBD2
cdr3_length: 20
j_call: TRBJ2-3
clone_size: -
v_call: TRBV5-1
cdr3_nt: TGCGCCAGCAGCTTGCCCCCCCTAGGAACTAGCGGGAGGGCCGTAGATACGCAGTATTTT
cdr3_aa: CASSLPPLGTSGRAVDTQYF

d_call: -
cdr3_length: 14
j_call: TRBJ2-2
clone_size: few
v_call: TRBV7-8
cdr3_nt: TGTGCCAGCAGCTTAGTGCGATCGGCCGGGGAGCTGTTTTTT
cdr3_aa: CASSLVRSAGELFF

d_call: TRBD1
cdr3_length: 15
j_call: TRBJ1-5
clone_size: -
v_call: TRBV6-6
cdr3_nt: TGTGCCAGCAGTTACCCGACAGGGACCGGCCAGCCCCAGCATTTT
cdr3_aa: CASSYPTGTGQPQHF

d_call: -
cdr3_length: 13
j_call: TRBJ2-7
clone_size: -
v_call: TRBV12-3/TRBV12-4
cdr3_nt: TGTGCCAGCAGTTTTGACTGGCGGGACGAGCAGTACTTC
cdr3_aa: CASSFDWRDEQYF

d_call: -
cdr3_length: 17
j_call: TRBJ2-2
clone_size: -
v_call: TRBV5-1
cdr3_nt: TGCGCCAGCAGCTCCTCAGCGGGTAGCGGGAACACCGGGGAGCTGTTTTTT
cdr3_aa: CASSSSAGSGNTGELFF

d_call: TRBD1
cdr3_length: 13
j_call: TRBJ1-1
clone_size: -
v_call: TRBV6-2/TRBV6-3
cdr3_nt: TGTGCCAGCAGTTACTGGACAGGGGCCGAAGCTTTCTTT
cdr3_aa: CASSYWTGAEAFF

d_call: -
cdr3_length: 12
j_call: TRBJ1-2
clone_size: -
v_call: TRBV20-1
cdr3_nt: TGCAGTGGGGAGTCAGTGGGCTATGGCTACACCTTC
cdr3_aa: CSGESVGYGYTF

d_call: -
cdr3_length: 13
j_call: TRBJ2-3
clone_size: -
v_call: TRBV11-3
cdr3_nt: TGTGCCAGCAGCCTAAACAGGGCAGATACGCAGTATTTT
cdr3_aa: CASSLNRADTQYF

d_call: TRBD1
cdr3_length: 13
j_call: TRBJ2-7
clone_size: few
v_call: TRBV18
cdr3_nt: TGTGCCAGCTCATTAACAGGGGGGTACGAGCAGTACTTC
cdr3_aa: CASSLTGGYEQYF

d_call: -
cdr3_length: 12
j_call: TRBJ1-5
clone_size: few
v_call: TRBV2
cdr3_nt: TGTGCCAGCACGGGGGGTGGGCAGCCCCAGCATTTT
cdr3_aa: CASTGGGQPQHF

d_call: TRBD1
cdr3_length: 13
j_call: TRBJ1-2
clone_size: few
v_call: TRBV5-1
cdr3_nt: TGCGCCAGCAGCCCCGGGACAGGACCTGGCTACACCTTC
cdr3_aa: CASSPGTGPGYTF

d_call: -
cdr3_length: 14
j_call: TRBJ2-2
clone_size: -
v_call: TRBV9
cdr3_nt: TGTGCCAGCAGCGCCGAAGTAAACACCGGGGAGCTGTTTTTT
cdr3_aa: CASSAEVNTGELFF

d_call: TRBD1
cdr3_length: 15
j_call: TRBJ1-6
clone_size: -
v_call: TRBV9
cdr3_nt: TGTGCCAGCAGCGCACCGGGACAGGGGAGAGCACCCCTCCACTTT
cdr3_aa: CASSAPGQGRAPLHF

d_call: -
cdr3_length: 13
j_call: TRBJ1-2
clone_size: -
v_call: TRBV14
cdr3_nt: TGTGCCAGCAGCCAAGCACACCTCTATGGCTACACCTTC
cdr3_aa: CASSQAHLYGYTF

d_call: TRBD1
cdr3_length: 14
j_call: TRBJ2-3
clone_size: many
v_call: TRBV29-1
cdr3_nt: TGCAGCGTTGCTGGACAGGGTAACACAGATACGCAGTATTTT
cdr3_aa: CSVAGQGNTDTQYF

d_call: TRBD2
cdr3_length: 14
j_call: TRBJ2-1
clone_size: few
v_call: TRBV10-3
cdr3_nt: TGTGCCATCTCCTCGGGACTAATGGTTAATGAGCAGTTCTTC
cdr3_aa: CAISSGLMVNEQFF

d_call: -
cdr3_length: 12
j_call: TRBJ1-5
clone_size: few
v_call: TRBV20-1
cdr3_nt: TGCAGTGCTAGAGATCGCAGGGAGACCCAGCATTTT
cdr3_aa: CSARDRRETQHF

d_call: -
cdr3_length: 14
j_call: TRBJ1-5
clone_size: few
v_call: TRBV6-5
cdr3_nt: TGTGCCAGCAGTTATTGGGCAGGGGATCAGCCCCAGCATTTT
cdr3_aa: CASSYWAGDQPQHF

d_call: TRBD1
cdr3_length: 14
j_call: TRBJ1-5
clone_size: -
v_call: TRBV2
cdr3_nt: TGTGCCAGCAGTGGACAGGGTGCGGTTCAGCCCCAGCATTTT
cdr3_aa: CASSGQGAVQPQHF

d_call: TRBD2
cdr3_length: 15
j_call: TRBJ2-3
clone_size: -
v_call: TRBV30
cdr3_nt: TGTGCCTGGAGTAAAACTAGCGGGAGAGGTGATACGCAGTATTTT
cdr3_aa: CAWSKTSGRGDTQYF

d_call: -
cdr3_length: 18
j_call: TRBJ2-5
clone_size: few
v_call: TRBV28
cdr3_nt: TGTGCCAGCAGTAGAGGCCAGAGGCAGGGTACCTTCCAAGAGACCCAGTACTTC
cdr3_aa: CASSRGQRQGTFQETQYF

d_call: -
cdr3_length: 12
j_call: TRBJ2-1
clone_size: few
v_call: TRBV11-3
cdr3_nt: TGTGCCAGCAGTCCCACATCCTTTTGGCAGTTCTTC
cdr3_aa: CASSPTSFWQFF

d_call: -
cdr3_length: 16
j_call: TRBJ2-1
clone_size: -
v_call: TRBV4-2
cdr3_nt: TGTGCCAGCAGCCAAAGCTTTAGTGAACGACGCAATGAGCAGTTCTTC
cdr3_aa: CASSQSFSERRNEQFF

d_call: TRBD1
cdr3_length: 16
j_call: TRBJ1-2
clone_size: few
v_call: TRBV19
cdr3_nt: TGTGCCAGTAAGAGGGAGACAGGGGGCATAAACTATGGCTACACCTTC
cdr3_aa: CASKRETGGINYGYTF

d_call: TRBD2
cdr3_length: 16
j_call: TRBJ2-3
clone_size: few
v_call: TRBV20-1
cdr3_nt: TGCAGTGCTATCGTTCGGGCTAGCGGGAGTGTAGATACGCAGTATTTT
cdr3_aa: CSAIVRASGSVDTQYF

d_call: TRBD2
cdr3_length: 15
j_call: TRBJ2-1
clone_size: -
v_call: TRBV5-1
cdr3_nt: TGCGCCAGCAGCTTGAGTCTAGCGGGAGGGAATGAGCAGTTCTTC
cdr3_aa: CASSLSLAGGNEQFF

d_call: -
cdr3_length: 14
j_call: TRBJ1-4
clone_size: -
v_call: TRBV27
cdr3_nt: TGTGCCAGCAGTTTATGGACATCTGGTGAAAAACTGTTTTTT
cdr3_aa: CASSLWTSGEKLFF

d_call: -
cdr3_length: 16
j_call: TRBJ1-6
clone_size: few
v_call: TRBV5-4
cdr3_nt: TGTGCCAGCAGCTTGGCGGGGGCAGGGTACGATTCACCCCTCCACTTT
cdr3_aa: CASSLAGAGYDSPLHF

d_call: -
cdr3_length: 16
j_call: TRBJ2-3
clone_size: few
v_call: TRBV3-1
cdr3_nt: TGTGCCAGCAGCCCGACTCTTTCCCAGGGCACAGATACGCAGTATTTT
cdr3_aa: CASSPTLSQGTDTQYF

d_call: TRBD2
cdr3_length: 17
j_call: TRBJ2-3
clone_size: -
v_call: TRBV12-3/TRBV12-4
cdr3_nt: TGTGCCAGCAGTTTAAGGGCTAGCGGGAGAGTTCCAGATACGCAGTATTTT
cdr3_aa: CASSLRASGRVPDTQYF

d_call: -
cdr3_length: 13
j_call: TRBJ2-3
clone_size: few
v_call: TRBV6-2/TRBV6-3
cdr3_nt: TGTGCCAGCGGTGGATCCGGCACAGATACGCAGTATTTT
cdr3_aa: CASGGSGTDTQYF

d_call: TRBD1
cdr3_length: 13
j_call: TRBJ1-6
clone_size: -
v_call: TRBV28
cdr3_nt: TGTGCCAGCAGGGGACAGGGATGGTCACCCCTCCACTTT
cdr3_aa: CASRGQGWSPLHF

d_call: TRBD2
cdr3_length: 18
j_call: TRBJ2-7
clone_size: once
v_call: TRBV5-1
cdr3_nt: TGCGCCAGCAGCCCCGGGACTAGGGTATTAGGGGCTACCTACGAGCAGTACTTC
cdr3_aa: CASSPGTRVLGATYEQYF

d_call: -
cdr3_length: 14
j_call: TRBJ2-3
clone_size: -
v_call: TRBV7-2
cdr3_nt: TGTGCCAGCAGCTTAAGAATGGAACGAGATACGCAGTATTTT
cdr3_aa: CASSLRMERDTQYF

d_call: -
cdr3_length: 13
j_call: TRBJ2-5
clone_size: -
v_call: TRBV18
cdr3_nt: TGTGCCAGCTCAAGCAAGCACCAAGAGACCCAGTACTTC
cdr3_aa: CASSSKHQETQYF

d_call: -
cdr3_length: 16
j_call: TRBJ1-3
clone_size: -
v_call: TRBV7-9
cdr3_nt: TGTGCCAGCAGCTTTCTCTCAGGCCCCTCTGGAAACACCATATATTTT
cdr3_aa: CASSFLSGPSGNTIYF

d_call: TRBD2
cdr3_length: 16
j_call: TRBJ2-3
clone_size: -
v_call: TRBV6-5
cdr3_nt: TGTGCCAGCAGTACCCAGGGCGGGGGAAGCACAGATACGCAGTATTTT
cdr3_aa: CASSTQGGGSTDTQYF

d_call: TRBD2
cdr3_length: 19
j_call: TRBJ2-1
clone_size: -
v_call: TRBV7-2
cdr3_nt: TGTGCCAGCAGCTTAGCGGTCCCTTTCGGACTAGCGGGAGTGAGTGAGCAGTTCTTC
cdr3_aa: CASSLAVPFGLAGVSEQFF

d_call: TRBD2
cdr3_length: 14
j_call: TRBJ2-7
clone_size: -
v_call: TRBV20-1
cdr3_nt: TGCAGTGCTAGACTAGCGGGAGTATACTACGAGCAGTACTTC
cdr3_aa: CSARLAGVYYEQYF

d_call: -
cdr3_length: 14
j_call: TRBJ2-3
clone_size: -
v_call: TRBV10-3
cdr3_nt: TGTGCCATCAGTGACTCTAGCGGCACAGATACGCAGTATTTT
cdr3_aa: CAISDSSGTDTQYF

d_call: TRBD2
cdr3_length: 17
j_call: TRBJ2-3
clone_size: -
v_call: TRBV4-3
cdr3_nt: TGCGCCAGCAGCCAAGATACGTCGCTAGCGGGGTTAGATACGCAGTATTTT
cdr3_aa: CASSQDTSLAGLDTQYF

d_call: -
cdr3_length: 14
j_call: TRBJ2-5
clone_size: few
v_call: TRBV20-1
cdr3_nt: TGCAGTGCTAGAGATCCCCAGGGACAAGAGACCCAGTACTTC
cdr3_aa: CSARDPQGQETQYF

d_call: -
cdr3_length: 16
j_call: TRBJ2-3
clone_size: few
v_call: TRBV10-3
cdr3_nt: TGTGCCATCAGTGAACTTAAGGGGAGCGCCACAGATACGCAGTATTTT
cdr3_aa: CAISELKGSATDTQYF

d_call: TRBD1
cdr3_length: 13
j_call: TRBJ1-1
clone_size: -
v_call: TRBV2
cdr3_nt: TGTGCCAGCAGGGGACAGTGGAACACTGAAGCTTTCTTT
cdr3_aa: CASRGQWNTEAFF